These 31 T cell receptor beta chains share one sample of origin, sequenced in a study of blood T cells in healthy people across ages. Together with a sample-barcoded 5' primer, a J-beta primer mix was included in a second PCR lasting about 7 to 12 cycles. TCRdb re-derived calls from the 5' RACE reads in MiXCR, one entry per CDR3 protein. The repertoire consists of 650,000 to 800,000 distinct CDR3 sequences, with 40% to 50% occurring once and the leading ten covering around 18%. The sequenced material came from blood. The receptors shown here come from a man in his sixties in good health.

The rearrangement links TRBV7-9 to TRBJ1-2; D gene uncertain. The V gene's germline CDR1 is SEHNR and CDR2 FQNEAQ (reference sequence). The CDR3 is 14 residues long. The V gene lost 4 bases and the J gene lost 7 bases, with 16 bases spanning the gap. The CDR3 here is CASSSPSGGPGYTF. Here the CDR3 DNA reads TGTGCCAGCAGCTCACCTAGTGGTGGGCCTGGCTACACCTTC.

The chain joins TRBV3-1 to TRBJ2-7; D is unclear. CDR3 size: 15 residues. Germline V gene lookup returns CDR1 LGHDT and CDR2 YNNKEL (reference sequence). Trimming removed 7 bases from V and 6 bases from J, with 22 bases in between. DNA of the CDR3: TGTGCCAGCACCAAGAGGCTTACGCTAGTGTGCGAGCAGTACTTC. It encodes CASTKRLTLVCEQYF.

This clonotype was seen a handful of times. The V call is TRBV5-1, the J call TRBJ2-3; 12 bases are a match to TRBD2. The germline CDR1 and CDR2 sequences are SGHRS and YFSETQ. Unmatched junction bases numbered 9, after V lost 0 bases and J lost 1 base. This CDR3 region has 19 residues. This CDR3 is CASSLAPSGGAVGTDTQYF. The CDR3, as DNA: TGCGCCAGCAGCTTGGCTCCTAGCGGGGGGGCCGTAGGCACAGATACGCAGTATTTT.

This clonotype was recorded many times. The chain recombines TRBV29-1 with TRBJ2-7, with 9 bases aligning to TRBD1. Germline values: CDR1 SQVTM, CDR2 ANQGSEA. The length of the CDR3 is 17 residues. V lost 6 bases and J lost 3; bases outside the gene matches: 18. CDR3 in amino acids: CSVQGPQGALPHYEQYF. Written as DNA, the CDR3 is TGCAGCGTCCAAGGGCCACAGGGGGCCCTACCCCACTACGAGCAGTACTTC.

J is TRBJ2-2 and V is TRBV4-3; 7 nucleotides line up with TRBD1. This CDR3 contains 17 residues. Germline V CDR1 and CDR2: LGHNA, YSLEER. Trimming removed 1 base from V and 2 bases from J; junction bases left unmatched: 7. The DNA of the CDR3 is TGCGCCAGCAGCCAAGCGCCGACAGGGACCAACACCGGGGAGCTGTTTTTT. Its protein is CASSQAPTGTNTGELFF.

In its sample, this clonotype was seen a few times. This chain connects TRBV5-1 to TRBJ1-2; 10 nucleotides align to TRBD1. V dropped 2 bases and J dropped 4; count of bases not matched to a gene: 11. The CDR3 is made up of 17 amino acids. The germline V gene has CDR1 SGHRS and CDR2 YFSETQ. The CDR3 bases are TGCGCCAGCAGCTTCACCCTCGGACAGGGGGACAGCTATGGCTACACCTTC. This gives the protein CASSFTLGQGDSYGYTF. Variable domain in full (rest from reference TRBV5-1 and TRBJ1-2): KAGVTQTPRYLIKTRGQQVTLSCSPISGHRSVSWYQQTPGQGLQFLFEYFSETQRNKGNFPGRFSGRQFSNSRSEMNVSTLELGDSALYLCASSFTLGQGDSYGYTFGSGTRLTVV.

J is TRBJ1-3 and V is TRBV9; tentatively, D is TRBD1 (6 bases). This CDR3 has 15 residues. The V end lost 1 base, the J end lost 4 bases, and 12 bases lay between the germline ends. Germline CDR1 and CDR2: SGDLS and YYNGEE. This CDR3 is CASSVNWGLGNTIYF. CDR3 DNA sequence: TGTGCCAGCAGCGTAAATTGGGGGCTCGGAAACACCATATATTTT.

The rearrangement uses TRBV12-3 or TRBV12-4 and TRBJ2-2; D is uncertain. The CDR3 contains 13 residues. V dropped 8 bases and J dropped 4 bases, with 11 bases sitting between them. The CDR3 loop is CASRKTGTGELFF. CDR3 coding DNA: TGTGCCAGCCGAAAAACGGGCACCGGGGAGCTGTTTTTT.

This clonotype was observed once. The rearrangement joins TRBV6-2 or TRBV6-3 to TRBJ2-5; D might be TRBD2 (5 bases). The CDR3 has 14 residues. Germline assignment: CDR1 MNHEY and CDR2 SVGEGT. V lost 6 bases and J 4 bases, leaving 15 bases between the germline ends. DNA for the CDR3: TGTGCCAGCAGGGTGGCGAGGGAACGAGAGACCCAGTACTTC. Translating gives CASRVARERETQYF.

This chain links TRBV12-3 or TRBV12-4 with TRBJ2-7; D call uncertain. CDR3 size: 14 residues. V lost 3 bases and J lost 0, with 9 bases in between. CDR3 in DNA: TGTGCCAGCAGTTTGAAGCAAAGCTCCTACGAGCAGTACTTC. The encoded protein is CASSLKQSSYEQYF.

The chain links TRBV5-1 to TRBJ1-1, with D unclear. This CDR3 is built from 15 residues. Between the trimmed V and J ends, which lost 0 bases and 1 base, there was a span of 10 bases. Germline CDR1 and CDR2: SGHRS and YFSETQ. CDR3 in amino acids: CASSLDSMKNTEAFF. CDR3 DNA sequence: TGCGCCAGCAGCTTGGACAGCATGAAGAACACTGAAGCTTTCTTT.

Regarding this clonotype: The junction departs from the called germline gene at one end, perhaps through a read error. The chain couples TRBV6-2 or TRBV6-3 to TRBJ2-1; the D is unclear. The CDR3 runs to 13 residues. Germline CDR1 reads MNHEY; CDR2 reads SVGEGT. The CDR3 bases are TGTGCCAGCAGTGTCTCTTCCTCCAATGAGCAGTTCTTC. It specifies CASSVSSSNEQFF.

The CDR3 bases are TGTGCCAGCAGTTTCTCGTCAGGAGACACTGAAGCTTTCTTT. Residues: CASSFSSGDTEAFF. V is TRBV27 and J is TRBJ1-1, with D unclear. From germline, CDR1 is MNHEY and CDR2 SMNVEV (reference sequence). With 3 bases removed from V and 3 bases from J, the gap between germline ends came to 11 bases. The CDR3 extends over 14 amino acids.

This chain links TRBV29-1 with TRBJ2-5; D call uncertain. V shed 2 bases and J shed 12 bases, with 34 bases lying between them. This CDR3 spans 18 amino acids. The V gene's germline CDR1 is SQVTM and CDR2 ANQGSEA. CDR3: CSVESYGIGPSDSRGKYF. CDR3 coding DNA: TGCAGCGTTGAAAGTTATGGAATTGGCCCGAGCGATTCTCGAGGAAAGTACTTC. Together with reference TRBV29-1 and TRBJ2-5, the CDR3 gives the full variable domain: SAVISQKPSRDICQRGTSLTIQCQVDSQVTMMFWYRQQPGQSLTLIATANQGSEATYESGFVIDKFPISRPNLTFSTLTVSNMSPEDSSIYLCSVESYGIGPSDSRGKYFGPGTRLLVL.

Here the CDR3 DNA reads TGTGCCAGCGACGACCCCTACGATACGCAGTATTTT. It is translated as CASDDPYDTQYF. The genes are TRBV7-9 and TRBJ2-3; D unclear. Germline values: CDR1 SEHNR, CDR2 FQNEAQ (reference sequence). V lost 8 bases and J lost 6, with 12 bases in between. The CDR3 is 12 residues long. The complete variable domain, with remaining parts taken from reference TRBV7-9 and TRBJ2-3, reads DTGVSQNPRHKITKRGQNVTFRCDPISEHNRLYWYRQTLGQGPEFLTYFQNEAQLEKSRLLSDRFSAERPKGSFSTLEIQRTEQGDSAMYLCASDDPYDTQYFGPGTRLTVL.

Notes on this clonotype: One end of the junction is discordant with germline, which a read error may explain. This chain links TRBV2 with TRBJ2-3; D is uncertain. Germline values: CDR1 SNHLY, CDR2 FYNNEI. The CDR3 is made up of 14 amino acids. CDR3 coding DNA: TGTGCCGGCAGTGAAGCGACTGGGGCAGATACGCAGTATTTT. As protein: CAGSEATGADTQYF.

This clonotype was seen only once. The rearrangement uses TRBV30 and TRBJ2-2; tentatively, D is TRBD2 (6 bases). V shed 1 base and J shed 5 bases, with 11 bases lying between them. The germline gives CDR1 GTSNPN, CDR2 SVGIG (reference sequence). The CDR3 contains 14 residues. CDR3 amino acids: CAWSGGVRTGELFF. The DNA for the CDR3 is TGTGCCTGGAGTGGCGGGGTCCGAACCGGGGAGCTGTTTTTT.

This chain links TRBV10-3 with TRBJ1-2; 7 bases match TRBD1. Germline trimming cut 11 bases from V and 5 bases from J; bases unmatched to any gene: 11. In germline, CDR1 is ENHRY, CDR2 SYGVKD. CDR3 length: 13 residues. As DNA, the CDR3 is TGTGCCTCCTCTGGGACAGACTATTATGGCTACACCTTC. This codes for CASSGTDYYGYTF.

The chain employs TRBV5-6 and TRBJ1-6; D gene ambiguous. Trimming cost V 4 bases and J 0 bases, with 14 bases left between them. Germline loops: CDR1 SGHDT, CDR2 YYEEEE. This CDR3 contains 17 residues. The CDR3 DNA reads TGTGCCAGCAGCGAGCAACGGAAAAGCTCCTATAATTCACCCCTCCACTTT. The encoded protein is CASSEQRKSSYNSPLHF.

This clonotype has more than one count but fewer than ten. The rearrangement joins TRBV7-9 to TRBJ2-6; D call uncertain. V lost 5 bases to trimming and J lost 0 bases, with 14 bases between them. CDR3 length equals 17 residues. Germline CDR1 is SEHNR and CDR2 is FQNEAQ (reference sequence). The CDR3 DNA reads as TGTGCCAGCAGCGCTCCGGGCCCGAACTCTGGGGCCAACGTCCTGACTTTC. Translated, it gives CASSAPGPNSGANVLTF.

This chain uses TRBV12-3 or TRBV12-4 with TRBJ2-1, with 11 bases lining up with TRBD1. V shed 3 bases, J shed 13 bases, and the junction held 11 bases outside the gene matches. There are 15 residues in the CDR3. CDR3 residues: CASSFGTGGQETQFF. In DNA, the CDR3 is TGTGCCAGCAGTTTCGGGACAGGGGGACAGGAGACCCAGTTCTTC.

The V gene is TRBV15, the J gene TRBJ2-2, with 7 bases aligning to TRBD1. Germline V gives CDR1 LNHNV, CDR2 YYDKDF (reference sequence). This CDR3 spans 17 amino acids. The V gene end was trimmed by 5 bases and the J gene end by 5 bases; junction bases not matched to a gene: 14. CDR3 amino acids: CATSLKGGRGRTGELFF. CDR3 nucleotide sequence: TGTGCCACCAGCCTAAAGGGCGGCAGGGGGAGAACCGGGGAGCTGTTTTTT.

This clonotype has just a few counts. The gene calls are TRBV27 and TRBJ1-1, with unresolved D. CDR3 length: 13 amino acids. The ends were cut back, 10 bases at V and 3 bases at J, with 15 bases in the middle. CDR1 MNHEY and CDR2 SMNVEV come from the germline V gene (reference sequence). For the CDR3, the DNA is TGTGCCATCCCCCAAGGGATCGACACTGAAGCTTTCTTT. It yields the protein CAIPQGIDTEAFF.

V and J are TRBV7-2 and TRBJ2-5; TRBD2 matches at 9 bases. This CDR3 comprises 15 residues. With V trimmed by 1 base and J by 9 bases, 9 bases remained unmatched. The V gene's germline CDR1 is SGHTA and CDR2 FQGNSA. The CDR3 sequence: CASSLDVRAGGAQYF. CDR3 in DNA: TGTGCCAGCAGCTTAGATGTCCGAGCGGGGGGCGCCCAGTACTTC.

V is TRBV18 and J is TRBJ2-3, with D tentatively TRBD1 or TRBD2 (6 bases each). CDR3 size: 15 residues. V lost 3 bases and J 5 bases, leaving 15 bases between the germline ends. Germline V CDR1 and CDR2: KGHSH, LQKENI. For the CDR3, the DNA is TGTGCCAGCTCACCCCGGGGGCCTTACGGAGATACGCAGTATTTT. Amino acid sequence: CASSPRGPYGDTQYF.

This clonotype was detected only once. This may be a read error, as it is one base from a much larger clone. The rearrangement links TRBV7-3 to TRBJ2-1; 11 bases fit TRBD2. V was clipped by 5 bases and J by 7 bases; unmatched bases: 10. The CDR3 is 16 amino acids. The germline CDR1 and CDR2 sequences are SGHTA and FQGTGA. The CDR3 DNA sequence: TGTGCCAGCAGCCGACGTAGCGGGGGGGTCGGGAATGAGCAGTTCTTC. Translated: CASSRRSGGVGNEQFF.

The chain uses TRBV12-3 or TRBV12-4 and TRBJ2-4; tentatively, D is TRBD2 (6 bases). The CDR3 runs to 15 residues. V gave up 5 bases and J gave up 0 bases, with 11 bases separating them. The CDR3 bases are TGTGCCAGCAGTAGAAAGGGACTAGCCAAAAACATTCAGTACTTC. As protein: CASSRKGLAKNIQYF.

The genes are TRBV6-6 and TRBJ2-5, with a possible D match to TRBD2 (5 bases). This CDR3 has 14 amino acids. Trimming stripped 5 bases from V and 5 bases from J, with 15 bases between. Germline CDR1 reads MNHNY; CDR2 reads SVGAGI (reference sequence). In nucleotides, the CDR3 is TGTGCCAGCAGTCCCGTGACGGGGTGGGAGACCCAGTACTTC. Translating it yields CASSPVTGWETQYF.

The chain is built from TRBV28 and TRBJ1-4; perhaps TRBD1 as D (5 bases). CDR1 and CDR2 from the germline V gene are MDHEN and SYDVKM. Trimming took 7 bases from V and 7 from J, leaving 13 bases between them. CDR3 length: 13 amino acids. This CDR3 is CASNPGGGEKLFF. For the CDR3, the DNA is TGTGCCAGCAATCCCGGGGGGGGTGAAAAACTGTTTTTT.

As to this clonotype: A much larger clone differs by one base, so this may be a read error. The chain has TRBV29-1 and TRBJ2-1; no clear D gene. The J call may be incorrect, as the DNA end agrees better with TRBJ2-7. Germline CDR1 and CDR2: SQVTM and ANQGSEA. The CDR3 has 14 amino acids. CDR3 nucleotides: TGCAGCGTTGATCCTACAAGCTCCTACAATGAGCAGTACTTC. Translating gives CSVDPTSSYNEQYF.

Many counts were recorded for this clonotype. The chain uses TRBV20-1 and TRBJ1-2; 10 nucleotides align to TRBD1. Trimming took 3 bases from V and 4 from J; bases not matched to a gene: 2. Germline V gives CDR1 DFQATT, CDR2 SNEGSKA (reference sequence). This CDR3 comprises 13 residues. The CDR3, as DNA: TGCAGTGCTAGGACAGGGGGCGTCTATGGCTACACCTTC. Translation gives CSARTGGVYGYTF.